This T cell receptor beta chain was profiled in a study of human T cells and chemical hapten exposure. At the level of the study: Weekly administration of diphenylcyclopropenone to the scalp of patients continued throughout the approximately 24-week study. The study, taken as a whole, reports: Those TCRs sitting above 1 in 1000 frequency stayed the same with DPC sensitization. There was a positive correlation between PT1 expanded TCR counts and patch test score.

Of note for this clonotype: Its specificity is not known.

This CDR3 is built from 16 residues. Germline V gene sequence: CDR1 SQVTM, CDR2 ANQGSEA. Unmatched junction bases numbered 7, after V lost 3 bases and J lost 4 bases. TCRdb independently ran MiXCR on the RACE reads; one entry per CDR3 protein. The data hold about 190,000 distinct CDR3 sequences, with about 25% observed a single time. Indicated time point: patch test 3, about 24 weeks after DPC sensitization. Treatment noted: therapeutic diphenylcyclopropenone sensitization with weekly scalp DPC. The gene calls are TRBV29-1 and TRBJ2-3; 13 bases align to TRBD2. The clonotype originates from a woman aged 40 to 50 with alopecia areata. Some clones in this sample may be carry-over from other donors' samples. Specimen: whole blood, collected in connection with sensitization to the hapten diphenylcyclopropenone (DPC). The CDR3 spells CSVDGLAGAAADTQYF. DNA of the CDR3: TGCAGCGTTGACGGACTAGCGGGAGCGGCTGCAGATACGCAGTATTTT.